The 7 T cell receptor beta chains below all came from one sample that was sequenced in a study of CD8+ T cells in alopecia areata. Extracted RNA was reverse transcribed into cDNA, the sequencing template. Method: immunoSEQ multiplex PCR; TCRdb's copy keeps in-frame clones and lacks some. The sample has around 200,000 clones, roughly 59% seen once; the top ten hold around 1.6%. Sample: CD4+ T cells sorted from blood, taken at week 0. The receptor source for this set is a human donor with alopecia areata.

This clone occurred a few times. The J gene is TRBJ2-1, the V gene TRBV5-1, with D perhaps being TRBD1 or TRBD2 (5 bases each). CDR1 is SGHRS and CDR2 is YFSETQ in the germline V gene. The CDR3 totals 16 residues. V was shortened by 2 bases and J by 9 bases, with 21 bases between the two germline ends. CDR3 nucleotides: TGCGCCAGCAGCTTAGAACCGGGGCCGATTCAGAGTGAGCAGTTCTTC. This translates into CASSLEPGPIQSEQFF.

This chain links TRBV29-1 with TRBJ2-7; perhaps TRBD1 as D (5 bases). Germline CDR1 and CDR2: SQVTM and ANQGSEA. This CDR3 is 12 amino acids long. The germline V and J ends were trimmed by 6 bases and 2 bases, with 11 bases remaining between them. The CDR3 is CSVGRVPYEQYF. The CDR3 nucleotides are TGCAGCGTCGGCAGGGTCCCCTACGAGCAGTACTTC.

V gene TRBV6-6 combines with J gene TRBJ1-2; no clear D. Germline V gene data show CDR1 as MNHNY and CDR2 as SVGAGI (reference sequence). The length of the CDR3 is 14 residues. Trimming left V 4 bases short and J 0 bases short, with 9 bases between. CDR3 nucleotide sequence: TGTGCCAGCAGTTCCCAGAAAGCTAACTATGGCTACACCTTC. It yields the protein CASSSQKANYGYTF.

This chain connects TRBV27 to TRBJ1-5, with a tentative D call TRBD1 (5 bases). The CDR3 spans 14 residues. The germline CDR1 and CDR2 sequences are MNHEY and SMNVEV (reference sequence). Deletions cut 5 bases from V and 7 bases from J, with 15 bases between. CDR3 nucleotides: TGTGCCAGCAGTCCGGATTGGGGGGTACAGCCCCAGCATTTT. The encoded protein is CASSPDWGVQPQHF.

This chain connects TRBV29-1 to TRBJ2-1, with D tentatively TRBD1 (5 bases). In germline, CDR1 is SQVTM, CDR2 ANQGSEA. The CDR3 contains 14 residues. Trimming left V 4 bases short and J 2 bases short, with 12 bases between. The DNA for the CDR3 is TGCAGCGTTGCCGCTCAGGGTCCCTACAATGAGCAGTTCTTC. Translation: CSVAAQGPYNEQFF.

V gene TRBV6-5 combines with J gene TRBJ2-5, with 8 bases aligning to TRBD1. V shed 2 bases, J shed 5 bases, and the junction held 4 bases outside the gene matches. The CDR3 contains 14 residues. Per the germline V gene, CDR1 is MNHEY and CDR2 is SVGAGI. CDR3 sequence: CASSYGGQGETQYF. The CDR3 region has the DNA TGTGCCAGCAGTTACGGCGGACAGGGCGAGACCCAGTACTTC.

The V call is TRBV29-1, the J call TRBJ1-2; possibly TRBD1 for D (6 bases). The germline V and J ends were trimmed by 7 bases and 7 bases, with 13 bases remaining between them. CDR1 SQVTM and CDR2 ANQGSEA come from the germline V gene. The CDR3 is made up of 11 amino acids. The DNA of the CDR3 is TGCAGCGCCTTAGTCAGGGGTGGCTACACCTTC. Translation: CSALVRGGYTF.